This T cell receptor beta chain appears in the sequencing data of a study of blood T cells in healthy people across ages. Whole-study findings and limits: Shifts in expanded clonotypes may have been confounded by donor CMV status, which was unknown.

Those donating, healthy Caucasian individuals from Russia, were aged about 6 to 95. Each donor supplied approximately 10 milliliters of peripheral blood. Isolation yielded PBMCs, at least 7 million per sample, in every case. Germline V gene data show CDR1 as MGHRA and CDR2 as YSYEKL. The CDR3 runs 16 residues. After removal of 0 bases from V and 4 bases from J, the junction contained 4 bases not matched to a gene. The authors ran a second PCR of about 7 to 12 cycles using a sample-barcoded 5' primer and a J-beta primer mix. TCRdb passed the 5' RACE reads through MiXCR, listing each CDR3 protein once. The sample comprises 1.5 million to 1.8 million distinct CDR3 sequences, approximately 39% of which are singletons, and about 4% rests with the top ten. To note about this clonotype: Its matching antigen is unknown.

This TCR came from a woman aged 18-35 years in good health. The material sequenced was blood. This chain joins TRBV4-1 and TRBJ1-2; TRBD1 matches 11 bases. For the CDR3, the DNA is TGCGCCAGCAGCCAAGAGCCCGGACAGGGGGCCTATGGCTACACCTTC. Encoded protein: CASSQEPGQGAYGYTF.